A selection of T cell receptor beta chains follows, all from one sample in a study of blood T cells in healthy people across ages. TCRdb reprocessed the 5' RACE reads with MiXCR, giving one entry per CDR3 protein. This table has some 1.4 million distinct CDR3 sequences, 40% to 50% appearing once. The sequenced sample consisted of blood. The receptors were sampled from a woman younger than 30 in good health. Each CDR3 is given with its conserved first and last residue. D genes are given only for firm matches. Only some rows state a clone size, as once, few, many or a class for expanded clones.

CDR3nt	CDR3aa	j_gene	v_gene	d_gene	abundance
TGTGCCAGCAGCTCACAAACTAGCGGGAGGATCGACGAGCAGTACTTC	CASSSQTSGRIDEQYF	TRBJ2-7	TRBV5-4	TRBD2	-
TGTGCCAGCAGCCAAGATTTCGGGGGTAACTATGGCTACACCTTC	CASSQDFGGNYGYTF	TRBJ1-2	TRBV3-1	-	-
TGTGCCAGCAGTTACTCGTTGGGGAGGACGAGTGAGCAGTACTTC	CASSYSLGRTSEQYF	TRBJ2-5	TRBV6-5	-	-
TGCAGTGCTAAACAGGGGGCCTACGAGCAGTACTTC	CSAKQGAYEQYF	TRBJ2-7	TRBV20-1	TRBD1	-
TGTGCCAGCAGCCCGCCGATTGTTACGTACGAGCAGTACTTC	CASSPPIVTYEQYF	TRBJ2-7	TRBV9	-	-
TGTGCCAGCAGCCCTATAGCGAGCTCCTACAATGAGCAGTACTTC	CASSPIASSYNEQYF	TRBJ2-7	TRBV9	-	few
TGTGCCAGCAGCTCTAACCTTGACTCCTACAATGAGCAGTTCTTC	CASSSNLDSYNEQFF	TRBJ2-1	TRBV7-9	-	-
TGTGCCAGCAGCCAAGTAAAGACCCAGTACTTC	CASSQVKTQYF	TRBJ2-5	TRBV3-1	-	few
TGTGCCAGCAGCTCCCAGTCTTGGGGCGGGGGGCAGTACTTC	CASSSQSWGGGQYF	TRBJ2-7	TRBV7-2	TRBD2	-
TGTGCCACCAGCAGAGATAAACTAGCGGCCGTCTACGAGCAGTACTTC	CATSRDKLAAVYEQYF	TRBJ2-7	TRBV15	TRBD2	few
TGCGCCAGCAGCCCGTTTTCGGGTACAGGGGGGATTTATGGCTACACCTTC	CASSPFSGTGGIYGYTF	TRBJ1-2	TRBV5-1	TRBD1	few
TGCGCCAGCAGCTTGGTTACGGGGGGTCCGTTCTACGAGCAGTACTTC	CASSLVTGGPFYEQYF	TRBJ2-7	TRBV5-1	TRBD2	-
TGTGCCAGCGCGGGGGGCTTACTTCAAGAGACCCAGTACTTC	CASAGGLLQETQYF	TRBJ2-5	TRBV11-2	TRBD2	-
TGTGCCAGCAGCGCGCAGGGGGCCTCCTACAATGAGCAGTTCTTC	CASSAQGASYNEQFF	TRBJ2-1	TRBV9	TRBD1	-
TGTGCCAGCAGCTCAAGCGTCGGGACAGGGGTGACTATGCCCCACTTC	CASSSSVGTGVTMPHF	TRBJ2-1	TRBV7-2	TRBD1	once
TGTGCCAGCAGGCCGGACAGGGCCTTTGGCTTGCCCCAGCATTTT	CASRPDRAFGLPQHF	TRBJ1-5	TRBV6-1	TRBD1	-
TGTGCCAGCAGCGGGGGAAAGGATGGAATGAAACGCAATCAGCCCCAGCATTTT	CASSGGKDGMKRNQPQHF	TRBJ1-5	TRBV7-7	-	-
TGCAGCGTTGAAGATCAGGGAGCGCTGTTTTTT	CSVEDQGALFF	TRBJ1-4	TRBV29-1	-	-
TGTGCCAGCAGCACCAATGCCGGGACAGGGTCGAATCCGTGCAATCAGCCCCAGCATTTT	CASSTNAGTGSNPCNQPQHF	TRBJ1-5	TRBV11-2	TRBD1	-
TGTGCCGGACGGACTAGCGAGACAGATACGCAGTATTTT	CAGRTSETDTQYF	TRBJ2-3	TRBV12-3/TRBV12-4	TRBD2	-
TGTGCCAGCAGCCCCCTGGGGGGCCCCAATGAGCAGTTCTTC	CASSPLGGPNEQFF	TRBJ2-1	TRBV7-3	-	-
TGTGCCATCCAGGAGTCTAACTATGGCTACACCTTC	CAIQESNYGYTF	TRBJ1-2	TRBV12-3/TRBV12-4	-	-
TGTGCCAGCAGCCCTTCGACCGGGACTAGCGGGAGGAGTGAGCAGTTCTTC	CASSPSTGTSGRSEQFF	TRBJ2-1	TRBV4-2	TRBD2	-
TGTGCCAGCAGCCAAGCCGGGACAGGGTTGAACACTGAAGCTTTCTTT	CASSQAGTGLNTEAFF	TRBJ1-1	TRBV3-1	TRBD1	-
TGTGCCAGCAGCTTAACAGCGGGAGACTACGACGAGCAGTACTTC	CASSLTAGDYDEQYF	TRBJ2-7	TRBV7-2	TRBD2	-
TGTGCCAGCAGCAAGACCTTTGCGGGCGGAGATACGCAGTATTTT	CASSKTFAGGDTQYF	TRBJ2-3	TRBV7-3	-	-
TGTGCCAGCAGTTGGCGGGAGAAAGTGTACGAGCAGTACTTC	CASSWREKVYEQYF	TRBJ2-7	TRBV28	TRBD2	-
TGTGCCAGCAGTTTAGGGGCGGGGGTAGATACGCAGTATTTT	CASSLGAGVDTQYF	TRBJ2-3	TRBV12-3/TRBV12-4	TRBD2	few
TGTGCCAGCAGCCCTCATTCTAGCGGGAGGATGGATGAGCAGTTCTTC	CASSPHSSGRMDEQFF	TRBJ2-1	TRBV28	TRBD2	few
TGCGCCAGCAGCTTCGGACTAGCGGGGGGGGGAAGCTCCTACAATGAGCAGTTCTTC	CASSFGLAGGGSSYNEQFF	TRBJ2-1	TRBV4-1	TRBD2	-
TGTGCCATTCGTATGAACACTGAAGCTTTCTTT	CAIRMNTEAFF	TRBJ1-1	TRBV10-3	-	-
TGTGCCACCAGCAGAGGAGGGACTACCTACAATGAGCAGTTCTTC	CATSRGGTTYNEQFF	TRBJ2-1	TRBV15	TRBD2	-
TGTGCCAGCAGAAAAACTAGCGGATACAATGAGCAGTTCTTC	CASRKTSGYNEQFF	TRBJ2-1	TRBV3-1	TRBD2	-
TGTGCCAGCAGTTTCGCCGAGGCTGGCACAGATACGCAGTATTTT	CASSFAEAGTDTQYF	TRBJ2-3	TRBV12-3/TRBV12-4	-	few
TGTGCCAGCAGTTGGGGCCCGGGGCTAGCGGAGACCCAGTACTTC	CASSWGPGLAETQYF	TRBJ2-5	TRBV6-2/TRBV6-3	-	-
TGTGCCAGCAGTTTATTGATGGGAGACACCTATGGCTACACCTTC	CASSLLMGDTYGYTF	TRBJ1-2	TRBV27	-	few
TGCAGCGGAGCCTCCTCTGGAAACACCATATATTTT	CSGASSGNTIYF	TRBJ1-3	TRBV29-1	-	-